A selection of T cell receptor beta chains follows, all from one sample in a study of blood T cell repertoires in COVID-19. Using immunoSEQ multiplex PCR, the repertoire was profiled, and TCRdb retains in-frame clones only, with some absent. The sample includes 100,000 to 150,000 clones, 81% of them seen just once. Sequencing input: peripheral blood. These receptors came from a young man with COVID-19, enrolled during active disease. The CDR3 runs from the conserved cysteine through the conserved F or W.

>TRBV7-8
CASTVGVDQPQHF
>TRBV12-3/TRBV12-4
CASTEKGEQFF
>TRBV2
CASRPGLSYNEQFF
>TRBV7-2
CASSYSGTVDAEAFF
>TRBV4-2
CASSPLSSAYSGANVLTF
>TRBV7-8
CASSAQTESGYTF
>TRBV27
CASTVGGGGTEAFF
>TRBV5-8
CASSLQGYDNQPQHF
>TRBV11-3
CASSPPTGGFEKLFF
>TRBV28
CASSRTSGRSYNEQFF
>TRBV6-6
CASSVDNQPQHF
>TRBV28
CASIRQGAGYNEQFF
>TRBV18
CASSPLGQGSYEQYF
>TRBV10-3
CASRDMGYTEAFF
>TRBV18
CASSPLGLAGTSTDTQYF
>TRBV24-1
CATSDQDRVNTGELFF
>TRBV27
CASSLSVLAGTTDTQYF
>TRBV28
CASSTAGRRGEAFF
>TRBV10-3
CAISNGQNNEQFF
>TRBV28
CASRNFDTEAFF
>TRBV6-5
CASSYSYGDTEAFF
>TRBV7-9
CASSHFPGQGPLNTGELFF